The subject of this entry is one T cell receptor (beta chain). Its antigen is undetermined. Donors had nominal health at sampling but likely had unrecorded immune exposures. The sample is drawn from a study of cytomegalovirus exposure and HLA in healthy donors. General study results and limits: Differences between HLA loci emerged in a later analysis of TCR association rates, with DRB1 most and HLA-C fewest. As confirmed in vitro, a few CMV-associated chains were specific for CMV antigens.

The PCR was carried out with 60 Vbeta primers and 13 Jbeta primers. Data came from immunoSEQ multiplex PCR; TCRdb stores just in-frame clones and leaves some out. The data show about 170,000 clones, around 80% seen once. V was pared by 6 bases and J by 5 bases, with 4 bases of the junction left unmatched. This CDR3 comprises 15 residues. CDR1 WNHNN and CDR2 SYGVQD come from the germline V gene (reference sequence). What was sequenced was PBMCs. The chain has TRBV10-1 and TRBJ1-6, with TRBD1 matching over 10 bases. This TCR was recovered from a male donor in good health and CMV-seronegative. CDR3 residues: CASRGGTGDNSPLHF. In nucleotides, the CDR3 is TGCGCCAGCAGAGGCGGGACAGGGGATAATTCACCCCTCCACTTT.